This T cell receptor beta chain was recovered during a study of identical twins. A universal primer site was added by template switching, and unique molecular identifiers were carried by the cDNA. In TCRdb, the 5' RACE reads were re-called with MiXCR into one record per CDR3 protein. This sample has 450,000 or so distinct CDR3 sequences; approximately 15% occur once, and the top ten carry roughly 0.5%. This clonotype was detected only a few times. Per germline, CDR1 ENHRY and CDR2 SYGVKD. The CDR3 length is 14 residues. The V and J ends lost 5 bases and 4 bases, in that order; junction bases with no gene match: 4. The data also belong to a second study, concerning yellow fever vaccine responses in identical twins.

This clonotype originated in a woman between 18 and 29 years old in good health. The specimen was CD4+ T cells sorted from blood. V gene TRBV10-3 combines with J gene TRBJ2-5; TRBD1 aligns across 10 bases. The CDR3 loop reads CAISQTGGGETQYF. For the CDR3, the DNA is TGTGCCATCAGTCAGACAGGGGGCGGAGAGACCCAGTACTTC.